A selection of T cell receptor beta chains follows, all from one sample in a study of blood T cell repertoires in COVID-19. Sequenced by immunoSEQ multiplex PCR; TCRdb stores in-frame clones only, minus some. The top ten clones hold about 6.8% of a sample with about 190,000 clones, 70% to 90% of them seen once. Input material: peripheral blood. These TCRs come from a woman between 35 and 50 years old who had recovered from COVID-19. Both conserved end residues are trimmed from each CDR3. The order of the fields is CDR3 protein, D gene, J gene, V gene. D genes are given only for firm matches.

CDR3aa: ASSRQGNFYEQY
d_gene: TRBD1
j_gene: TRBJ2-7
v_gene: TRBV5-4

CDR3aa: ASSFNRGRNTEAF
d_gene: TRBD1
j_gene: TRBJ1-1
v_gene: TRBV28

CDR3aa: ASSPRGTQY
d_gene: -
j_gene: TRBJ2-3
v_gene: TRBV12-3/TRBV12-4

CDR3aa: ASSGLAGVGYEQY
d_gene: TRBD2
j_gene: TRBJ2-7
v_gene: TRBV2

CDR3aa: ASSSLRQGSNQPQH
d_gene: TRBD1
j_gene: TRBJ1-5
v_gene: TRBV6-2/TRBV6-3

CDR3aa: ASSDTSPDTQY
d_gene: -
j_gene: TRBJ2-3
v_gene: TRBV2

CDR3aa: ASSLGTGIAYEQY
d_gene: TRBD1
j_gene: TRBJ2-7
v_gene: TRBV9

CDR3aa: ASSLLAKPGNEKLF
d_gene: -
j_gene: TRBJ1-4
v_gene: TRBV28

CDR3aa: ASSVGPSGRADTQY
d_gene: TRBD2
j_gene: TRBJ2-3
v_gene: TRBV9

CDR3aa: ASSILASETQY
d_gene: -
j_gene: TRBJ2-5
v_gene: TRBV18

CDR3aa: ATGQGMNTEAF
d_gene: TRBD1
j_gene: TRBJ1-1
v_gene: TRBV10-3

CDR3aa: ASSPPWTGALNEQF
d_gene: TRBD1
j_gene: TRBJ2-1
v_gene: TRBV28

CDR3aa: ASGLAWTGGSTGELF
d_gene: TRBD1
j_gene: TRBJ2-2
v_gene: TRBV12-5

CDR3aa: ASRLTPSSNTGELF
d_gene: -
j_gene: TRBJ2-2
v_gene: TRBV2

CDR3aa: ASTTGAYGYT
d_gene: TRBD1
j_gene: TRBJ1-2
v_gene: TRBV25-1

CDR3aa: ASSLGAYGYT
d_gene: -
j_gene: TRBJ1-2
v_gene: TRBV12-3/TRBV12-4

CDR3aa: AISTGTDSYEQY
d_gene: TRBD1
j_gene: TRBJ2-7
v_gene: TRBV10-3

CDR3aa: ASSSHSPYEQY
d_gene: -
j_gene: TRBJ2-7
v_gene: TRBV28

CDR3aa: ASSYRSSNTEAF
d_gene: -
j_gene: TRBJ1-1
v_gene: TRBV6-2/TRBV6-3

CDR3aa: AIRGTGDDGSPLH
d_gene: TRBD1
j_gene: TRBJ1-6
v_gene: TRBV10-3

CDR3aa: ASSWTSGSTSTDTQY
d_gene: TRBD2
j_gene: TRBJ2-3
v_gene: TRBV19

CDR3aa: ASSSGGPYNEQF
d_gene: -
j_gene: TRBJ2-1
v_gene: TRBV6-5

CDR3aa: ASSLGGGRVYEQY
d_gene: TRBD2
j_gene: TRBJ2-7
v_gene: TRBV7-6

CDR3aa: ASSLILVGEQY
d_gene: -
j_gene: TRBJ2-7
v_gene: TRBV28

CDR3aa: ASSFLAGGVVEQF
d_gene: TRBD2
j_gene: TRBJ2-1
v_gene: TRBV5-4

CDR3aa: ASSLDTDQPQH
d_gene: -
j_gene: TRBJ1-5
v_gene: TRBV7-3

CDR3aa: AWSNERGVTDTQY
d_gene: -
j_gene: TRBJ2-3
v_gene: TRBV30

CDR3aa: AWRNRRALGYT
d_gene: -
j_gene: TRBJ1-2
v_gene: TRBV30

CDR3aa: ASSLADRGRNTGELF
d_gene: TRBD1
j_gene: TRBJ2-2
v_gene: TRBV5-1

CDR3aa: ASSIRQQQPQH
d_gene: -
j_gene: TRBJ1-5
v_gene: TRBV19

CDR3aa: ATSRALTGAEAF
d_gene: TRBD1
j_gene: TRBJ1-1
v_gene: TRBV15

CDR3aa: ASKSTGDYEQY
d_gene: TRBD1
j_gene: TRBJ2-7
v_gene: TRBV6-5

CDR3aa: ASSFPSGRDTDTQY
d_gene: TRBD2
j_gene: TRBJ2-3
v_gene: TRBV27

CDR3aa: ASAGQGMGGYT
d_gene: TRBD1
j_gene: TRBJ1-2
v_gene: TRBV19

CDR3aa: ASSYLRSSYNEQF
d_gene: -
j_gene: TRBJ2-1
v_gene: TRBV6-5

CDR3aa: ASGPSAGVANTGELF
d_gene: -
j_gene: TRBJ2-2
v_gene: TRBV7-2

CDR3aa: ASSVPLAGYVDEQF
d_gene: TRBD2
j_gene: TRBJ2-1
v_gene: TRBV19

CDR3aa: ASSADSPRVYNEQF
d_gene: -
j_gene: TRBJ2-1
v_gene: TRBV9

CDR3aa: ASSFNRGKDTQY
d_gene: TRBD1
j_gene: TRBJ2-3
v_gene: TRBV5-4

CDR3aa: AATTSGIIREETQY
d_gene: TRBD2
j_gene: TRBJ2-5
v_gene: TRBV28

CDR3aa: ASSPAGQETQY
d_gene: -
j_gene: TRBJ2-5
v_gene: TRBV14

CDR3aa: AWRASGETQY
d_gene: -
j_gene: TRBJ2-5
v_gene: TRBV30

CDR3aa: ASSSGTGKFSEAF
d_gene: TRBD1
j_gene: TRBJ1-1
v_gene: TRBV7-3